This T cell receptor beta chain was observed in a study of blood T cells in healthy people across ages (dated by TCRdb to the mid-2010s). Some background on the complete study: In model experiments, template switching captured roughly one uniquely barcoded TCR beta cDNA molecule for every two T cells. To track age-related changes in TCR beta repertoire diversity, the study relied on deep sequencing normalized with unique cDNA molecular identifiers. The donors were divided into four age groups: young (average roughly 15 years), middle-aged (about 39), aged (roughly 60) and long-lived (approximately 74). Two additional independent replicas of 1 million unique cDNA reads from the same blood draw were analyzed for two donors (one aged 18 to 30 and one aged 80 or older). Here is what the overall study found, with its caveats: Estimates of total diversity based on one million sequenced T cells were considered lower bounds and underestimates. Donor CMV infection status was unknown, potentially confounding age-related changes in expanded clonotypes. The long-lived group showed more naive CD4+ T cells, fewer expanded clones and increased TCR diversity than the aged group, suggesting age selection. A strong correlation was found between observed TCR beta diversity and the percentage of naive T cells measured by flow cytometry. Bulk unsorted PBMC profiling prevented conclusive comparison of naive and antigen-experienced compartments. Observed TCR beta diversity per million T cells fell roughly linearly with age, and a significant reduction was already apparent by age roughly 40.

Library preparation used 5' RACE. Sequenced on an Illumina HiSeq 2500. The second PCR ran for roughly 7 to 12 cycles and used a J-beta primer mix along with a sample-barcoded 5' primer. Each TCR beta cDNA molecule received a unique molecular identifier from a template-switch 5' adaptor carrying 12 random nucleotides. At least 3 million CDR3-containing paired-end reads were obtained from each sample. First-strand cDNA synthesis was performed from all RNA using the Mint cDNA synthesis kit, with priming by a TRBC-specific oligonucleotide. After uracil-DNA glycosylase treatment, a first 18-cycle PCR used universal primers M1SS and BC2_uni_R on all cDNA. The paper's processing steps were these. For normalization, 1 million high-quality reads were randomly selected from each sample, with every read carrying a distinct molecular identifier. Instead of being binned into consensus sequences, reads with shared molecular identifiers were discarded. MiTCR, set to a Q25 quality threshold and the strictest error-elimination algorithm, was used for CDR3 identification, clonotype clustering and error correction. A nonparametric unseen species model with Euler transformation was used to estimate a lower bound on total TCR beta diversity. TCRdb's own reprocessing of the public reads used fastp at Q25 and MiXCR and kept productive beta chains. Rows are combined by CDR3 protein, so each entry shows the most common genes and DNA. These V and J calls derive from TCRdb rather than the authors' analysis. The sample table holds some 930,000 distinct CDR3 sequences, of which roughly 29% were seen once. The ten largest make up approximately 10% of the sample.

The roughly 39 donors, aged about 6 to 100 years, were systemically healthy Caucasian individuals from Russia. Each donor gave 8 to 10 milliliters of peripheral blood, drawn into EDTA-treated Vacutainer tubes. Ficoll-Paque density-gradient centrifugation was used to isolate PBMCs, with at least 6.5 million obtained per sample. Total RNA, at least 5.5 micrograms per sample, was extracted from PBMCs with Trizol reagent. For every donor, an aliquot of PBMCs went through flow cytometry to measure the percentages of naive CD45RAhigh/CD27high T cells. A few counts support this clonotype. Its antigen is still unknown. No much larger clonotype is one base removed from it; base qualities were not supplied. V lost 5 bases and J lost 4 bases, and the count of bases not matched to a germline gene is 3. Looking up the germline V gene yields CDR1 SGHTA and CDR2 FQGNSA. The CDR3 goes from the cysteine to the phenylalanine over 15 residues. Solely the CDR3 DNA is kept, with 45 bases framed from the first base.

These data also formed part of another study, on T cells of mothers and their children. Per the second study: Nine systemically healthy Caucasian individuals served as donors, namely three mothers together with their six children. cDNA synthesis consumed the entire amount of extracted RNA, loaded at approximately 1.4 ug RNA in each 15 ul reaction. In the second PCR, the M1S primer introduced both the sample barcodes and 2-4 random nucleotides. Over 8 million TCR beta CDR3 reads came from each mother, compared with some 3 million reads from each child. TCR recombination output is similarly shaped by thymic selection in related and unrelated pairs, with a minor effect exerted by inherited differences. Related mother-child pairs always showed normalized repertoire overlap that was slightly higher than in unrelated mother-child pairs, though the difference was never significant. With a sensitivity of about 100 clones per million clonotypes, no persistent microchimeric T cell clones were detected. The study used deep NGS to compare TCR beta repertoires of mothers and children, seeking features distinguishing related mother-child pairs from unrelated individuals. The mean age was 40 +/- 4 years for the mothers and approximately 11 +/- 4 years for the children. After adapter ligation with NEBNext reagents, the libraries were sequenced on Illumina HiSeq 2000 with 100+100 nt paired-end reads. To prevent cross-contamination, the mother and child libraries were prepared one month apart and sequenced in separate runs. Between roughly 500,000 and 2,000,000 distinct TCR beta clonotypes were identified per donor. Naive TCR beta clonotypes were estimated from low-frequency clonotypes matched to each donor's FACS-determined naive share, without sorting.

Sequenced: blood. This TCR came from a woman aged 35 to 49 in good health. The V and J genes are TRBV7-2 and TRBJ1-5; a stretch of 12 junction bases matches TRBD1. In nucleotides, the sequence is TGTGCCAGCAGCGAGGGACAGGGGGCGAATCAGCCCCAGCATTTT. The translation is CASSEGQGANQPQHF.